These 10 T cell receptor beta chains originate from one sample sequenced in a study of T cell responses to AZD1222 COVID-19 vaccine. The protocol was immunoSEQ multiplex PCR, while the TCRdb copy is restricted to in-frame clones and leaves out a portion. The sample includes about 120,000 clones, roughly 92% of them seen just once. The input for sequencing was peripheral blood, taken on day 0 of AZD1222 vaccination. These receptors came from an adult in good health.

The rearrangement joins TRBV5-4 to TRBJ2-5; 9 bases line up with TRBD2. The germline gives CDR1 SGHNT, CDR2 YYREEE (reference sequence). This CDR3 contains 15 residues. Trimming took 6 bases from V and 5 from J; bases not matched to a gene: 11. The CDR3 here is CASNSNAGGGETQYF. Written as DNA, the CDR3 is TGTGCCAGCAACAGTAACGCGGGAGGGGGGGAGACCCAGTACTTC.

V gene TRBV7-3 combines with J gene TRBJ1-1, with unresolved D. The CDR3 has 13 amino acids. Germline V lookup: CDR1 SGHTA, CDR2 FQGTGA. V was pared by 5 bases and J by 3 bases, with 10 bases between. CDR3 protein: CASSPIPDTEAFF. In DNA, the CDR3 is TGTGCCAGCAGCCCGATTCCGGACACTGAAGCTTTCTTT.

J is TRBJ1-4 and V is TRBV6-5, with D tentatively TRBD1 (5 bases). The ends were cut back, 3 bases at V and 11 bases at J, with 7 bases in the middle. Germline loops: CDR1 MNHEY, CDR2 SVGAGI. The CDR3 runs 11 residues. The CDR3 reads CASSYRGKLFF. The CDR3 DNA is TGTGCCAGCAGTTATAGGGGTAAACTGTTTTTT.

CDR3 loop: CASSEKRGGGDTQYF. The CDR3 coding sequence is TGTGCCAGCAGTGAAAAGCGGGGGGGCGGAGATACGCAGTATTTT. The chain couples TRBV2 to TRBJ2-3, with TRBD2 identical over 10 bases. V lost 2 bases to trimming and J lost 5 bases; unmatched junction nucleotides: 4. The germline V gene has CDR1 SNHLY and CDR2 FYNNEI. The CDR3 is 15 residues long. The variable domain in full, completed from reference TRBV2 and TRBJ2-3, reads EPEVTQTPSHQVTQMGQEVILRCVPISNHLYFYWYRQILGQKVEFLVSFYNNEISEKSEIFDDQFSVERPDGSNFTLKIRSTKLEDSAMYFCASSEKRGGGDTQYFGPGTRLTVL.

The chain is built from TRBV3-1 (or the pseudogene TRBV3-2) and TRBJ2-5; 13 bases match TRBD2. CDR1 and CDR2 (germline): LGHDT, YNNKEL (reference sequence). The V gene end was trimmed by 10 bases and the J gene end by 5 bases; junction bases not matched to a gene: 19. CDR3 length: 18 amino acids. The CDR3 DNA sequence: TGTGCCACCAGTCGAGTCACGCGGACTAGCGGGAGCGGGGAGACCCAGTACTTC. Its translation: CATSRVTRTSGSGETQYF.

V and J are TRBV2 and TRBJ1-5; possibly TRBD1 for D (6 bases). The CDR3 totals 14 residues. V gave up 3 bases and J gave up 4 bases, with 10 bases separating them. The germline gives CDR1 SNHLY, CDR2 FYNNEI. CDR3 nucleotide sequence: TGTGCCAGCAGTGAGATCCAGGGGAATCAGCCCCAGCATTTT. Its translation is CASSEIQGNQPQHF.

The chain recombines TRBV7-9 with TRBJ1-1; no definite D call. This CDR3 region has 18 residues. CDR1 and CDR2 from the germline V gene are SEHNR and FQNEAQ (reference sequence). V lost 5 bases and J 4 bases, leaving 26 bases between the germline ends. The CDR3 DNA reads TGTGCCAGCAGCCCCTCCGACACCTTTTCCCTGGTCACCACTGAAGCTTTCTTT. It yields the protein CASSPSDTFSLVTTEAFF.

The chain employs TRBV5-6 and TRBJ2-1; 8 bases map to TRBD2. The CDR3 sequence is 13 residues long. Per the germline V gene, CDR1 is SGHDT and CDR2 is YYEEEE. V lost 6 bases and J lost 6; bases outside the gene matches: 5. CDR3 DNA sequence: TGTGCCAGCACCCTAACTAGCGGCAATGAGCAGTTCTTC. Its translation is CASTLTSGNEQFF.

The gene calls are TRBV3-1 (or the pseudogene TRBV3-2) and TRBJ1-1; perhaps TRBD1 as D (5 bases). The V end was cut by 4 bases, the J end by 4 bases, with 13 bases between. Per germline, CDR1 LGHDT and CDR2 YNNKEL (reference sequence). CDR3 length: 14 amino acids. This chain's CDR3 is CASSLGGWGTEAFF. The CDR3 DNA is TGTGCCAGCAGCCTCGGGGGGTGGGGCACTGAAGCTTTCTTT.

The chain recombines TRBV25-1 with TRBJ1-1; D is unresolved. Trimming pared 0 bases from V and 11 bases from J, leaving 7 bases between. The CDR3 contains 11 residues. Germline V lookup: CDR1 MGHDK, CDR2 SYGVNS. CDR3 sequence reads: CASSEYAWAFF. The CDR3, as DNA: TGTGCCAGCAGTGAATACGCATGGGCTTTCTTT.